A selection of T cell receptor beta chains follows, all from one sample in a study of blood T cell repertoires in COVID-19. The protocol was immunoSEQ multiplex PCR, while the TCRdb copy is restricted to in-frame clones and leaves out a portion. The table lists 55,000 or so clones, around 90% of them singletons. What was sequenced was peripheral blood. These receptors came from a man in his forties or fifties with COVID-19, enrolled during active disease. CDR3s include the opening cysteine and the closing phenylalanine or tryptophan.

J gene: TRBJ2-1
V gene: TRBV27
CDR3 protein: CASSLTMQGKTNEQFF

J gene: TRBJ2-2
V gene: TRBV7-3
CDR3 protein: CASSSGTYTGELFF

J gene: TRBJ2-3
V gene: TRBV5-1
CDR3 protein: CASSLGRETDTQYF

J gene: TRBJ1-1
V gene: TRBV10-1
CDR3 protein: CASSERQGNTEAFF

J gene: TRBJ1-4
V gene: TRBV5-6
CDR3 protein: CASSLLHQAGEKLFF

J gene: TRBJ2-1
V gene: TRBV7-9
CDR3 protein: CASSPSQGLAGYNEQFF

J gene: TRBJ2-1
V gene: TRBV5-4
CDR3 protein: CASSPDSHEQFF

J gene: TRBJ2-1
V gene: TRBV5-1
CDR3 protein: CASLAGVGGNEQFF

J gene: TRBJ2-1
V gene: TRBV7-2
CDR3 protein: CASSAGTGSSGLFF

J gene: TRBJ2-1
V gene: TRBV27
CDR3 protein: CASSLGTGGYNEQFF

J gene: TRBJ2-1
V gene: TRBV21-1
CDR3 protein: CASSKGRNEQFF

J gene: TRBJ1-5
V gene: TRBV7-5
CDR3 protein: CVRSLGSLREYSNQPQHF

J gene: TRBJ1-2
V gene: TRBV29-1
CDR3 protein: CSVGEGQAGYGYTF

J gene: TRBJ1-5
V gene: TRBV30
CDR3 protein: CAWSPLSFNQPQHF

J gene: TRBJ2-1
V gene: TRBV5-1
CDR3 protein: CASSSAGRGYEQFF